Sequencing of this T cell receptor beta chain was carried out in a study of blood T cell repertoires in COVID-19. The overall study: COVID-19 samples collected from the United States, Italy and Spain covered acute and convalescent phases. Sources were T cells, B-cell-depleted T cells, or PBMCs; the material itself was cDNA or gDNA.

Enrollment of patients from Seattle took place during active infection, with longitudinal follow-up. This clone has only one observation. Method: immunoSEQ multiplex PCR; TCRdb's copy keeps in-frame clones and lacks some. The repertoire holds some 150,000 clones, with around 82% as singletons. This CDR3 spans 14 amino acids. Germline assignment: CDR1 LGHDT and CDR2 YNNKEL (reference sequence). V was clipped by 4 bases and J by 2 bases, with 12 bases between them. Sequences were obtained from peripheral blood. This chain uses TRBV3-1 (or the pseudogene TRBV3-2) with TRBJ2-7, with D possibly being TRBD1 (6 bases). The source of this sequence is a man aged 60-69 years with COVID-19, enrolled during active disease. The CDR3 bases are TGTGCCAGCAGCCCCATGGACAGAGCCTACGAGCAGTACTTC. This gives the protein CASSPMDRAYEQYF.